This passage covers 5 T cell receptor beta chains from one sample sequenced in a study of cytomegalovirus exposure and HLA in healthy donors (dated by TCRdb to the late 2010s). Library preparation used the immunoSEQ multiplex PCR assay. TCRdb stores this immuneACCESS table with in-frame sequences only. Part of the clones is absent; in the studies checked, under half of the shortfall reflects unresolved V genes, and no reason is known for the rest. A total of tens of thousands of clones appear in this sample, 90% to 95% of them only once. 0.69% of the sample rests with the top ten. Sequenced sample: PBMCs. The receptor source for this set is a woman aged 18 to 35 in good health and CMV-seronegative.

The genes are TRBV6-5 and TRBJ1-5, with D possibly TRBD1 on 6 matching bases. CDR3 length equals 12 residues. Germline lookup yields CDR1 MNHEY and CDR2 SVGAGI. V was trimmed by 6 bases and J by 11 bases, leaving 14 bases between them. The CDR3 DNA is TGTGCCAGCAGGGACAGCCTTACAGCCCAGCATTTT. It is translated as CASRDSLTAQHF.

CDR3 DNA: TGTGCCAGCAGCCTTATGGGACAGAGAGGGAACATTCAGTACTTC. Amino acid sequence: CASSLMGQRGNIQYF. The chain couples TRBV7-2 to TRBJ2-4; 7 positions agree with TRBD1. Trimming took 5 bases from V and 7 from J; bases not matched to a gene: 11. CDR3 length: 15 amino acids. Per germline, CDR1 SGHTA and CDR2 FQGNSA. Full variable domain (missing parts from reference TRBV7-2 and TRBJ2-4): GAGVSQSPSNKVTEKGKDVELRCDPISGHTALYWYRQSLGQGLEFLIYFQGNSAPDKSGLPSDRFSAERTGGSVSTLTIQRTQQEDSAVYLCASSLMGQRGNIQYFGAGTRLSVL.

V gene TRBV5-1 combines with J gene TRBJ2-5; D gene uncertain. Germline V gene data show CDR1 as SGHRS and CDR2 as YFSETQ. The CDR3 totals 12 residues. Trimming cost V 2 bases and J 4 bases, with 6 bases left between them. The chain's CDR3 is CASSLSRETQYF. DNA for the CDR3: TGCGCCAGCAGCTTAAGTAGAGAGACCCAGTACTTC.

This chain uses TRBV19 with TRBJ2-2, with D possibly being TRBD2 (6 bases). Trimming left V 5 bases short and J 1 base short, with 11 bases between. The CDR3 sequence is 15 residues long. Germline loops: CDR1 LNHDA, CDR2 SQIVND (reference sequence). In DNA, the CDR3 is TGTGCCAGTAGTCCCGTTAGCGGGAACACCGGGGAGCTGTTTTTT. As protein: CASSPVSGNTGELFF.

The chain carries TRBV28 and TRBJ2-7; 7 nucleotides agree with TRBD2. This CDR3 has 14 residues. The germline gives CDR1 MDHEN, CDR2 SYDVKM. V lost 4 bases and J lost 0; bases outside the gene matches: 3. The CDR3 here is CASSYSGGSYEQYF. CDR3 DNA sequence: TGTGCCAGCAGTTACTCGGGGGGCTCCTACGAGCAGTACTTC.